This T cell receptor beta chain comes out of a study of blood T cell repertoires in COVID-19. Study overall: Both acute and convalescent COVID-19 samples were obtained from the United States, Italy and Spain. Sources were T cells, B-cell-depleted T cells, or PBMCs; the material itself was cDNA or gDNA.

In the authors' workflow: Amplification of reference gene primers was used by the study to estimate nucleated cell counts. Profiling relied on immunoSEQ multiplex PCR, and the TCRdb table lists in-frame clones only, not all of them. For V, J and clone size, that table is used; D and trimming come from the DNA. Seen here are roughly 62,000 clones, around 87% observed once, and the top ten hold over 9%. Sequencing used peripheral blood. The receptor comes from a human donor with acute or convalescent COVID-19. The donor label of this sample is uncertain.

CDR3: CAWSGWASGGMNEQFF. CDR3 coding DNA: TGTGCCTGGTCCGGGTGGGCTAGCGGGGGGATGAATGAGCAGTTCTTC. The gene calls are TRBV30 and TRBJ2-1, with TRBD2 matching over 11 bases. The CDR3 is made up of 16 amino acids. V gave up 5 bases and J gave up 7 bases; unmatched junction bases: 13. Germline V CDR1 and CDR2: GTSNPN, SVGIG (reference sequence).